This record covers a single T cell receptor beta chain. Only in-frame clones appear in the TCRdb table, and some are missing; sequencing was by immunoSEQ multiplex PCR. Of approximately 170,000 clones listed, just over 90% are singletons. This record comes from a study of control samples from healthy donors and cancer patients. V shed 0 bases and J shed 1 base, with 13 bases lying between them. Germline-derived CDR1 and CDR2 are SGHRS and YFSETQ. This CDR3 has 17 residues. Material for sequencing was blood. The chain is built from TRBV5-1 and TRBJ1-4; D is uncertain. This TCR was sampled from an older woman in good health. In DNA, the CDR3 is TGCGCCAGCAGCTTGGATGGGCGTCAAGAAACTAATGAAAAACTGTTTTTT. It is translated as CASSLDGRQETNEKLFF.